This T cell receptor beta chain emerged from a study of blood T cell repertoires in COVID-19. In the study overall: Spain, Italy and the United States supplied samples that represented acute and convalescent COVID-19. T cells, B-cell-depleted T cells, or PBMCs provided the cDNA or gDNA that served as material.

Germline V gives CDR1 SGHNT, CDR2 YENEEA. Trimming took 1 base from V and 13 from J, leaving 13 bases between them. This CDR3 is built from 12 residues. Authors' methods: Nucleated cell number was recorded as an estimate derived from reference gene primer amplification. The data were produced by immunoSEQ multiplex PCR, yet TCRdb's version contains in-frame clones alone and is incomplete. That table furnishes V, J and clone size, whereas the DNA furnished D and trimming. The data hold roughly 190,000 clones, with 85% to 90% observed a single time. This TCR was recovered from a man aged 40-50 years with active or convalescent COVID-19. Specimen: peripheral blood. The chain couples TRBV11-3 to TRBJ1-1, with a tentative D call TRBD1 (6 bases). The CDR3 loop is CASSLGQGNIFF. The CDR3 DNA reads TGTGCCAGCAGCTTAGGGCAGGGGAATATTTTCTTT. Together with reference TRBV11-3 and TRBJ1-1, the CDR3 gives the full variable domain: EAGVVQSPRYKIIEKKQPVAFWCNPISGHNTLYWYLQNLGQGPELLIRYENEEAVDDSQLPKDRFSAERLKGVDSTLKIQPAELGDSAVYLCASSLGQGNIFFGQGTRLTVV.